A selection of T cell receptor beta chains follows, all from one sample in a study of neurological immune-mediated disorders. MiXCR was run by TCRdb on the 5' RACE reads, yielding one entry per CDR3 protein. The sample holds approximately 60,000 distinct CDR3 sequences; about 4% are singletons and the top ten take roughly 2.6%. Sequencing was carried out using PBMCs. The receptors originated from a man aged 50 to 59 with multiple sclerosis. CDR3s include the opening cysteine and the closing phenylalanine or tryptophan.

v_gene | CDR3aa
TRBV20-1 | CSAHYVSRETQYF
TRBV5-1 | CASSLGGGAGQPQHF
TRBV5-1 | CASSPGQSNTGELFF
TRBV12-3/TRBV12-4 | CASSPSGLAGIRRGTDTQYF
TRBV30 | CAWSLTSNIQYF
TRBV6-8 | CASPPGRAAGQPQHF
TRBV20-1 | CSARDGRGDTDTQYF
TRBV7-9 | CASTRQGTNTGELFF
TRBV12-3/TRBV12-4 | CASSEQQHSNTEAFF
TRBV27 | CASSLVSPDSYSGNTIYF
TRBV12-3/TRBV12-4 | CASSLAGGETQYF
TRBV6-5 | CASSYGGVYEKLFF
TRBV20-1 | CSARGQTGGLEPQHF
TRBV5-1 | CASSLAASLTGNYGYTF